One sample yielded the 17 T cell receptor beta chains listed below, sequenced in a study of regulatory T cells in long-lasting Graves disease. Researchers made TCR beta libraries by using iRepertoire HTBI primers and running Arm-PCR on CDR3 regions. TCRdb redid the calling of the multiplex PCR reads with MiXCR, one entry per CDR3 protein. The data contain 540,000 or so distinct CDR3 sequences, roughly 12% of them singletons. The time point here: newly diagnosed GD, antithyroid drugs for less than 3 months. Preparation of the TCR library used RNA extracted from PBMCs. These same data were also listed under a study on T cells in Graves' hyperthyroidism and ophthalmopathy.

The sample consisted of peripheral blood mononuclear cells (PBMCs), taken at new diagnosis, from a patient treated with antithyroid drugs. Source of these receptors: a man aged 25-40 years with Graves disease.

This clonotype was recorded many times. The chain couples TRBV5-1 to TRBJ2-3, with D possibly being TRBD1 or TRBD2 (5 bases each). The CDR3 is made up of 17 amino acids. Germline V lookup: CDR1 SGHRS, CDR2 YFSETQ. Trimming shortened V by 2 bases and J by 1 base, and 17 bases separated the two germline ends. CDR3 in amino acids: CASSLGTAPHGTDTQYF. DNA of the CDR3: TGCGCCAGCAGCTTAGGGACGGCCCCCCATGGCACAGATACGCAGTATTTT.

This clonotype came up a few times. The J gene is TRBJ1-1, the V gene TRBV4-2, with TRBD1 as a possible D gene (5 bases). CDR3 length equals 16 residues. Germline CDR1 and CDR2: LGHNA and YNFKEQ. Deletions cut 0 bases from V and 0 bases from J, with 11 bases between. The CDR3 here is CASSQDAGSMNTEAFF. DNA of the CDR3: TGTGCCAGCAGCCAAGATGCAGGGTCTATGAACACTGAAGCTTTCTTT.

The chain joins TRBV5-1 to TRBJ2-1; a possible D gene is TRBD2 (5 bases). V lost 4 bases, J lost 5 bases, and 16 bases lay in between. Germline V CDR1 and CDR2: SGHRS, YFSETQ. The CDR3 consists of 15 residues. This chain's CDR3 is CASSPSGPLNNEQFF. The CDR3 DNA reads TGCGCCAGCAGCCCCAGCGGTCCTCTTAACAATGAGCAGTTCTTC.

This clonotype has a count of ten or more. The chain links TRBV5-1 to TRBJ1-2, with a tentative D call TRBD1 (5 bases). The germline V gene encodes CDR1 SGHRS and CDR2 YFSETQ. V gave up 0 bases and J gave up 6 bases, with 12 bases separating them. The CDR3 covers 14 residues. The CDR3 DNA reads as TGCGCCAGCAGCTTGGAAGGGCCAGGGAATGGCTACACCTTC. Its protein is CASSLEGPGNGYTF.

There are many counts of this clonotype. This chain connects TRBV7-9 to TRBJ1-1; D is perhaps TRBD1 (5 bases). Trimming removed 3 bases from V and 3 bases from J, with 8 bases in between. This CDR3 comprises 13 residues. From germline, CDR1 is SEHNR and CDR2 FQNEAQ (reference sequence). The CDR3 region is CASSFRRDTEAFF. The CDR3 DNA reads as TGTGCCAGCAGCTTTCGCAGGGACACTGAAGCTTTCTTT. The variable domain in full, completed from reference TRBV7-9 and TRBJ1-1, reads DTGVSQNPRHKITKRGQNVTFRCDPISEHNRLYWYRQTLGQGPEFLTYFQNEAQLEKSRLLSDRFSAERPKGSFSTLEIQRTEQGDSAMYLCASSFRRDTEAFFGQGTRLTVV.

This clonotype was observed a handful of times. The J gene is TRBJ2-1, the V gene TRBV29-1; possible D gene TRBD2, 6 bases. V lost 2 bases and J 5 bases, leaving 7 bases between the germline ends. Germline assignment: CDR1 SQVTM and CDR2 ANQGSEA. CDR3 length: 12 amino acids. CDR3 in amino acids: CSVESSDNEQFF. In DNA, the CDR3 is TGCAGCGTTGAATCTAGCGACAATGAGCAGTTCTTC.

CDR3 loop: CSARGTTQREQFF. CDR3 nucleotides: TGCAGTGCTAGGGGGACCACTCAAAGGGAGCAGTTCTTC. The rearrangement links TRBV20-1 to TRBJ2-1; the D call may be TRBD1 or TRBD2 (5 bases each). Trimming pared 3 bases from V and 10 bases from J, leaving 16 bases between. CDR3 length: 13 residues. The germline CDR1 and CDR2 sequences are DFQATT and SNEGSKA (reference sequence).

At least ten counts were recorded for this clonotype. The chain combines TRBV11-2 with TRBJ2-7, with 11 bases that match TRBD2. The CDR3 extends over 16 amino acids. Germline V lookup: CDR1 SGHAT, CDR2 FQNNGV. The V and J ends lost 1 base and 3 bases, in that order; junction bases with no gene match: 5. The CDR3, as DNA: TGTGCCAGCAGCTTAGGACTAGCGGGAACGGGCTACGAGCAGTACTTC. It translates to CASSLGLAGTGYEQYF.

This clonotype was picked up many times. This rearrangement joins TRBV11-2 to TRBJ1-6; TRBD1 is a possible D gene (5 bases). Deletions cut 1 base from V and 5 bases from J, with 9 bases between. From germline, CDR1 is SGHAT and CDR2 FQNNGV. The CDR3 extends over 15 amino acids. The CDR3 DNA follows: TGTGCCAGCAGCTTAGGGGGGACCGATAATTCACCCCTCCACTTT. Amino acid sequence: CASSLGGTDNSPLHF.

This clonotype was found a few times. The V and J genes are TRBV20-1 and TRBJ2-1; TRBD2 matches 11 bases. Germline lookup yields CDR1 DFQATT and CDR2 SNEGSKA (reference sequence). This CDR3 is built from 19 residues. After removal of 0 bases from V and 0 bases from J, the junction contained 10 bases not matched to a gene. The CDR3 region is CSARDELAGARSSYNEQFF. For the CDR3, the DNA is TGCAGTGCTAGAGACGAACTAGCGGGAGCCCGGAGCTCCTACAATGAGCAGTTCTTC.

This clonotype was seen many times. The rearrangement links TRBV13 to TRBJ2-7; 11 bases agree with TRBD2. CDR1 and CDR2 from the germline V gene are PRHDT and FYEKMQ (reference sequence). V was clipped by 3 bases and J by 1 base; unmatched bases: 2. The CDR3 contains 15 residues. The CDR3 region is CASSFRLAGSYEQYF. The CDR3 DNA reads TGTGCCAGCAGCTTCAGACTAGCGGGGTCCTACGAGCAGTACTTC.

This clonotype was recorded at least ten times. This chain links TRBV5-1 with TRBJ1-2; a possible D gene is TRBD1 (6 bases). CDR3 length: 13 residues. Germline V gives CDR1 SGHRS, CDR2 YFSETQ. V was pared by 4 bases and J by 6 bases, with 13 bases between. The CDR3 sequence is CASSLRQVDGYTF. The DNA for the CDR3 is TGCGCCAGCAGCCTACGACAGGTAGATGGCTACACCTTC.

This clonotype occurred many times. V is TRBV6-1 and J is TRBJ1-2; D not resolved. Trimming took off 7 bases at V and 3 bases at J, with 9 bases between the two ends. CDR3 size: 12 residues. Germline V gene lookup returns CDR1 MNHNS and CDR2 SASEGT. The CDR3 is CASKARDYGYTF. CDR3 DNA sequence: TGTGCCAGCAAGGCTCGAGACTATGGCTACACCTTC.

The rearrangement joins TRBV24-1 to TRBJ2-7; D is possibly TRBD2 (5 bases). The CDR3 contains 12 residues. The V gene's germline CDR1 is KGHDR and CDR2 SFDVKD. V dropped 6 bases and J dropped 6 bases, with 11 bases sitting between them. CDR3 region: CATSITGSEQYF. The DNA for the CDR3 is TGTGCCACCAGTATAACGGGAAGCGAGCAGTACTTC.

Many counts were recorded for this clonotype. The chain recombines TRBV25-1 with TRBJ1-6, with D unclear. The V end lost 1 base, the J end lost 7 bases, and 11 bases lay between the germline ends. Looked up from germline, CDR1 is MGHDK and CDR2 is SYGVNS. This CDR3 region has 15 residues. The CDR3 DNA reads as TGTGCCAGCAGTGAATTGTCAGGCGACAATTCACCCCTCCACTTT. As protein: CASSELSGDNSPLHF.

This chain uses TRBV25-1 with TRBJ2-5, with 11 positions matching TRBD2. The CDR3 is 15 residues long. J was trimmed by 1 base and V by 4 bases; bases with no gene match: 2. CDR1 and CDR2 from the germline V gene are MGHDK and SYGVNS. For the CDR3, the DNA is TGTGCCAGCAGTGTAGCGGGAGGGCTCCAAGAGACCCAGTACTTC. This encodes CASSVAGGLQETQYF. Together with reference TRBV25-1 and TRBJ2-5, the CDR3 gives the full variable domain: EADIYQTPRYLVIGTGKKITLECSQTMGHDKMYWYQQDPGMELHLIHYSYGVNSTEKGDLSSESTVSRIRTEHFPLTLESARPSHTSQYLCASSVAGGLQETQYFGPGTRLLVL.

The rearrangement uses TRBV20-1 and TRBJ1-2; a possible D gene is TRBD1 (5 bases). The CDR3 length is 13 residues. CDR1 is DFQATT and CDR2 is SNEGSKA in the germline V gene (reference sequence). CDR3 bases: TGCACGTCCGGCCTCGGGGGGGGGGATGGCTACACCTTC. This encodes CTSGLGGGDGYTF.